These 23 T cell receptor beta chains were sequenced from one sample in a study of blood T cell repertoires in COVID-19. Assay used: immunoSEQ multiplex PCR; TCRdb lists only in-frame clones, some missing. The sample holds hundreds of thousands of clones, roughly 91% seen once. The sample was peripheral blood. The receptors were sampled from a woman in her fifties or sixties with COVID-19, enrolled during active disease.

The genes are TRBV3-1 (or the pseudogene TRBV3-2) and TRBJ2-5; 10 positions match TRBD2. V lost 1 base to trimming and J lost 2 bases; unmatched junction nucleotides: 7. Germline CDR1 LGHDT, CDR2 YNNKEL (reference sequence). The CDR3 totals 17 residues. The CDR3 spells CASSQGVPAGGQETQYF. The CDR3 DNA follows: TGTGCCAGCAGCCAAGGTGTCCCAGCGGGGGGGCAAGAGACCCAGTACTTC.

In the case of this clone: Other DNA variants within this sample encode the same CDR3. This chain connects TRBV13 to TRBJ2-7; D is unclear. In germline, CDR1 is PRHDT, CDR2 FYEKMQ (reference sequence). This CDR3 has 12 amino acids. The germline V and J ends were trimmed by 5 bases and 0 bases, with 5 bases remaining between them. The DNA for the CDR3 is TGTGCCAGCAGCCCCAGCTCCTACGAGCAGTACTTC. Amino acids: CASSPSSYEQYF.

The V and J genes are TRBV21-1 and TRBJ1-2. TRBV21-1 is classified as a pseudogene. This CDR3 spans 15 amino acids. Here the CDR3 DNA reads TGTGCCAGCAGCAAAGTCGTTCGAGGGAATTATGGCTACACCTTC. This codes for CASSKVVRGNYGYTF.

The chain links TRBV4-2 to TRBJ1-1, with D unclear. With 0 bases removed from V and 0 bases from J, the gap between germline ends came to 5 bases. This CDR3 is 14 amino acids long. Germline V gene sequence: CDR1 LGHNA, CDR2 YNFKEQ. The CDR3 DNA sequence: TGTGCCAGCAGCCAAGATTATATGAACACTGAAGCTTTCTTT. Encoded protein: CASSQDYMNTEAFF.

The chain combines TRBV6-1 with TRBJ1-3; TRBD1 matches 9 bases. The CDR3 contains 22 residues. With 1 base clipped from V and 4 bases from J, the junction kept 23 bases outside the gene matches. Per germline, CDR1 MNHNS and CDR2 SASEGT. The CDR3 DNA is TGTGCCAGCAGTGAAGTTTTGAGGGGACAGGGCTTAATCCTCCTTTCCGGAAACACCATATATTTT. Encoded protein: CASSEVLRGQGLILLSGNTIYF.

This CDR3 is CASSPGQGSMYGYTF. CDR3 sequence (DNA): TGTGCCAGCAGCCCTGGACAGGGTTCGATGTATGGCTACACCTTC. The V gene is TRBV5-4, the J gene TRBJ1-2; 8 nucleotides line up with TRBD1. Germline assignment: CDR1 SGHNT and CDR2 YYREEE (reference sequence). Trimming cost V 4 bases and J 5 bases; bases outside gene matches: 10. The CDR3 runs 15 residues.

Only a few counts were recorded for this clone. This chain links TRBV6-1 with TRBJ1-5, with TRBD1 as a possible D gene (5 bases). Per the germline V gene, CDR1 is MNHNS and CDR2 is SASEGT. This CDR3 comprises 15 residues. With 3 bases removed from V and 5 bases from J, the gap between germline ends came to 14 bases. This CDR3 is CASSDLAGGDQPQHF. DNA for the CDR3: TGTGCCAGCAGTGATTTGGCGGGGGGAGATCAGCCCCAGCATTTT.

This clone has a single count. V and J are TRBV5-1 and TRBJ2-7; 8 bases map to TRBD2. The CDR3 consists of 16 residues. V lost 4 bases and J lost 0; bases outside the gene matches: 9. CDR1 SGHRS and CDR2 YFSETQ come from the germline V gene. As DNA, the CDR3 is TGCGCCAGCAGCCCCGGGGGGGCCAGCTACTCCTACGAGCAGTACTTC. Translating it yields CASSPGGASYSYEQYF.

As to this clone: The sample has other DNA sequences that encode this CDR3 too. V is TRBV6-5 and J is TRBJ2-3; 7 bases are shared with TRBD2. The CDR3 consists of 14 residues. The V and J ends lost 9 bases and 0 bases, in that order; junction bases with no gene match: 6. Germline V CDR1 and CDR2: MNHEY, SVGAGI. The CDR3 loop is CASKAGLSTDTQYF. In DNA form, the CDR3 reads TGTGCCAGTAAAGCGGGGCTGAGCACAGATACGCAGTATTTT.

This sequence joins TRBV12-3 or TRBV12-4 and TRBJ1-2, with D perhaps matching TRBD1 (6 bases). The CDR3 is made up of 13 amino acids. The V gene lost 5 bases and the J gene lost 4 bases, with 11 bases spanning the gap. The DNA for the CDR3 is TGTGCCAGCAGTCCGGGGACACGCTATGGCTACACCTTC. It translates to CASSPGTRYGYTF.

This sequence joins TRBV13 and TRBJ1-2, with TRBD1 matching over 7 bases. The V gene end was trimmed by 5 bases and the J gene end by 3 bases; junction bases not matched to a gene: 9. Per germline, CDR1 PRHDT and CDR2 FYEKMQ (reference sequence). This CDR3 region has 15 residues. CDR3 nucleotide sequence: TGTGCCAGCAGCGCGAGGGGGCGTTCATACTATGGCTACACCTTC. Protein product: CASSARGRSYYGYTF.

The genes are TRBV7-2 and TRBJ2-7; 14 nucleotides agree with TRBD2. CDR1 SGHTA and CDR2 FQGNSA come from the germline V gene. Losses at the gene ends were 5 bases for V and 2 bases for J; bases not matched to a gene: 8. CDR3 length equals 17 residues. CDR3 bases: TGTGCCAGCAGCCAAGGACTAGCGGGGGGCCCTCCCTACGAGCAGTACTTC. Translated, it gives CASSQGLAGGPPYEQYF.

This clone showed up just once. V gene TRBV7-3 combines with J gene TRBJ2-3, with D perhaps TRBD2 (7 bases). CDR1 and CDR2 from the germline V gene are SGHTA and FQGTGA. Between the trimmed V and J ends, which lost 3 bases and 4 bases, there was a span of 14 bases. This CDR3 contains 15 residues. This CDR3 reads CASSFSWGGADTQYF. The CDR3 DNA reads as TGTGCCAGCAGCTTCTCCTGGGGGGGCGCAGATACGCAGTATTTT.

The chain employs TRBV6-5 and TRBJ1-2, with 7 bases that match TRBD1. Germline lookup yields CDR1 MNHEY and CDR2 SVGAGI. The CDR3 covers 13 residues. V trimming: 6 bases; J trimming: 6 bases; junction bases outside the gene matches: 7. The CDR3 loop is CASSPDRVDGYTF. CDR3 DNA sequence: TGTGCCAGCAGCCCCGACAGGGTAGATGGCTACACCTTC.

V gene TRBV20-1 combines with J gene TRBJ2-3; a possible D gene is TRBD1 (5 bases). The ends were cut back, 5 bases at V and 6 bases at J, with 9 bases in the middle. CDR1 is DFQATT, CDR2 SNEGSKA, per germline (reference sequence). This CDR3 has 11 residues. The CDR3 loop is CSAPDKDTQYF. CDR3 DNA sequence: TGCAGTGCTCCGGACAAGGATACGCAGTATTTT.

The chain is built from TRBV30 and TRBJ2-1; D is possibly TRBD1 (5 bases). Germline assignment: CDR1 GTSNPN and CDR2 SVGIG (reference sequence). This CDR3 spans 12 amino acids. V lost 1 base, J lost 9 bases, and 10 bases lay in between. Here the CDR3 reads CAWSARGSEQFF. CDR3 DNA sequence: TGTGCCTGGAGTGCAAGGGGAAGTGAGCAGTTCTTC.

The CDR3 here is CASSLTLPGRDEKLFF. The CDR3 nucleotides read TGCGCCAGCAGCCTGACCCTCCCCGGGAGGGATGAAAAACTGTTTTTT. The chain carries TRBV5-1 and TRBJ1-4; D ambiguous. Germline V gene sequence: CDR1 SGHRS, CDR2 YFSETQ. The ends were cut back, 4 bases at V and 6 bases at J, with 19 bases in the middle. This CDR3 spans 16 amino acids.

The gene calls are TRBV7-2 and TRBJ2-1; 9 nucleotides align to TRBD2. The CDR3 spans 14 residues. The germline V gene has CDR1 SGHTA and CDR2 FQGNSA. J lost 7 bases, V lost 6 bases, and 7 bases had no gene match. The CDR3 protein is CASRRGGEINEQFF. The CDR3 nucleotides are TGTGCCAGCAGGCGGGGGGGGGAAATTAATGAGCAGTTCTTC.

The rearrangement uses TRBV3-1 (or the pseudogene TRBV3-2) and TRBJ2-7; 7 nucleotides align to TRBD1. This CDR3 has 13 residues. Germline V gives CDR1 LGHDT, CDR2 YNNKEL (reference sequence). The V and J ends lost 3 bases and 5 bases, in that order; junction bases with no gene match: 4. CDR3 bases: TGTGCCAGCAGCCAGAGCGACAGGGACGAGCAGTACTTC. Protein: CASSQSDRDEQYF.

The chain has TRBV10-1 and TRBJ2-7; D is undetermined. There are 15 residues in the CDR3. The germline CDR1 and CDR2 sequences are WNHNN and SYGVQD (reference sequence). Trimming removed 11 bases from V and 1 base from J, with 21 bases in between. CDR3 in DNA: TGCGCCCCCCGCGAATCCTTCCCTTCTTCCTACGAGCAGTACTTC. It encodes CAPRESFPSSYEQYF.

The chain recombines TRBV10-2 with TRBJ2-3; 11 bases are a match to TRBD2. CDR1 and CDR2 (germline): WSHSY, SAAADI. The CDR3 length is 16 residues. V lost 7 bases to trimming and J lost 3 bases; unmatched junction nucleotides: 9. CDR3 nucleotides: TGCGCCAGCACCGAACTAGCGGGGGTAAGAACAGATACGCAGTATTTT. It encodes CASTELAGVRTDTQYF.

The CDR3 sequence is CASSIGGKDGYTF. For the CDR3, the DNA is TGTGCCAGCAGCATTGGGGGGAAGGATGGCTACACCTTC. This rearrangement joins TRBV2 to TRBJ1-2; the D gene is possibly TRBD1 (5 bases). Deletions cut 6 bases from V and 6 bases from J, with 14 bases between. CDR3 length: 13 residues. Germline V gene data show CDR1 as SNHLY and CDR2 as FYNNEI.

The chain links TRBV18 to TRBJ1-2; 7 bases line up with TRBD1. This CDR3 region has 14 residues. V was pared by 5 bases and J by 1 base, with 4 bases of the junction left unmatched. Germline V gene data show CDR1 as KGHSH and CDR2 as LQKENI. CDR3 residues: CASSEDRNNYGYTF. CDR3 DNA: TGTGCCAGCTCAGAGGACAGGAATAACTATGGCTACACCTTC.